This paragraph covers one T cell receptor (beta chain) sequence. The antigen is unknown. Sequencing in the ViraFEST assay came after antigen-specific CD4+ T cells had been expanded with viral peptide pools, which were used to stimulate PBMC. Cultured cells yielded isolated CD4+ T cells after less than 11 days. Either the mRNA-1273 or the BNT162b2 vaccine was given to participants as two doses. Sequencing used immunoSEQ multiplex PCR; TCRdb keeps in-frame clones, though not all of them. The profile shows more than 13,000 clones, roughly 70% of them singletons. The CDR3 loop spans 12 amino acids. Losses at the gene ends were 7 bases for V and 6 bases for J; bases not matched to a gene: 6. This sample was included in a study of vaccination effects on CD4 cells after COVID-19. On the study more broadly: Post-vaccine samples followed the second dose by a median of 72 days.

Study conclusions and caveats: Healthy vaccinees had only 1 of 255 vaccine-induced clones cross-react with common cold coronaviruses.

The specimen was CD4+ T cells from PBMCs cultured with HCoV-NL63 spike peptides, collected after COVID-19 vaccination. The J gene is TRBJ2-7, the V gene TRBV12-3 or TRBV12-4; 7 bases line up with TRBD2. This sequence was found in a human donor who received a COVID-19 vaccine. The CDR3 loop reads CASTRERSEQYF. CDR3 sequence (DNA): TGTGCCAGCACGCGGGAGAGGAGCGAGCAGTACTTC.